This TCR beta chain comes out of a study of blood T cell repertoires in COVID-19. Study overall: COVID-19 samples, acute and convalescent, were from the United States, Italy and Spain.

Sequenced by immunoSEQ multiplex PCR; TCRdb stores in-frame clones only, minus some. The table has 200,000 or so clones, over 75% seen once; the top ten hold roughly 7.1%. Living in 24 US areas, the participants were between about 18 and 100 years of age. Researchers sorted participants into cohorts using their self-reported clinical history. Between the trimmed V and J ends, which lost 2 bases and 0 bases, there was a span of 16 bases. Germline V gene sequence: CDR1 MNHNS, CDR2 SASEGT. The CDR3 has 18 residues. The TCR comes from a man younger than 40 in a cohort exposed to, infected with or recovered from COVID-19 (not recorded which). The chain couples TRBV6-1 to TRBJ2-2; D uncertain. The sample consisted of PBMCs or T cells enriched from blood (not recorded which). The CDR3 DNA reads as TGTGCCAGCAGTGAAACTACTCTTAAGTATCCGAACACCGGGGAGCTGTTTTTT. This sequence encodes CASSETTLKYPNTGELFF.